Listed below are T cell receptor beta chains from one sample, sequenced in a study of PD-1 blockade in classical Hodgkin lymphoma. Only in-frame clones appear in the TCRdb table, and some are missing; sequencing was by immunoSEQ multiplex PCR. This sample has 150,000 or so clones, with around 73% found just once. Material: peripheral blood mononuclear cells (PBMCs), obtained before the second cycle of nivolumab. Receptors originate from a human donor with classical Hodgkin lymphoma. Each CDR3 is given with its conserved first and last residue. The D gene is left open where the match is weak. Part of the rows lack a size; the others show once, few, many or a class for expanded clones.

V	D	size	J	DNA	CDR3
TRBV7-9	-	-	TRBJ1-6	TGTGCCAGCAGCTTAGGGACGAAACGACCCCTCCACTTT	CASSLGTKRPLHF
TRBV4-2	-	-	TRBJ2-7	TGTGCCAGCAGCCAGAACGGACTCGGTTACGAGCAGTACTTC	CASSQNGLGYEQYF
TRBV10-3	-	few	TRBJ2-7	TGTGCCATCAGTGGGGACGAGTACGAGCAGTACTTC	CAISGDEYEQYF
TRBV6-1	TRBD1	-	TRBJ1-5	TGTGCCAGCAGTGAATCCATAGCAGGGGGTAGCAATCAGCCCCAGCATTTT	CASSESIAGGSNQPQHF
TRBV7-9	-	once	TRBJ2-7	TGTGCCAGCAGCAAACCTCTTGGGGCAGGGACGGACGAGCAGTACTTC	CASSKPLGAGTDEQYF
TRBV10-3	-	-	TRBJ1-1	TGTGCCATCAGTGACATCAGGGGCACGGGCGGCACTGAAGCTTTCTTT	CAISDIRGTGGTEAFF
TRBV10-3	-	-	TRBJ2-2	TGTGCCATCAGTGAGCTTGTGGGAGGCACCGGGGAGCTGTTTTTT	CAISELVGGTGELFF
TRBV28	TRBD1	-	TRBJ2-7	TGTGCCAGCAGACCCTTCCGAGACAGGGGTGGGGAGCAGTACTTC	CASRPFRDRGGEQYF
TRBV10-3	-	-	TRBJ1-2	TGTGCCATCAGTCCACAGGGACCCCATGGCTACACCTTC	CAISPQGPHGYTF
TRBV29-1	TRBD2	-	TRBJ2-3	TGCAGCGTCAGGACTAGCGGGGGAGATACGCAGTATTTT	CSVRTSGGDTQYF
TRBV5-1	-	-	TRBJ1-2	TGCGCCAGCAGCTTGCCGGGGCCTGGCTATGGCTACACCTTC	CASSLPGPGYGYTF
TRBV6-6	-	-	TRBJ2-6	TGTGCCAGCAGTTACTCACCCGGTGGGGCCAACGTCCTGACTTTC	CASSYSPGGANVLTF
TRBV28	TRBD1	-	TRBJ1-5	TGTGCCAGCAGTTTATTTTGGCAGGGGGGTAATCAGCCCCAGCATTTT	CASSLFWQGGNQPQHF
TRBV27	-	-	TRBJ1-3	TGTGCCAGCAGTTTAGGCAGATCCTCTGGAAACACCATATATTTT	CASSLGRSSGNTIYF
TRBV18	TRBD2	-	TRBJ2-1	TGTGCCAGCTCACCGGGACTAGCGGGGGATGAGCAGTTCTTC	CASSPGLAGDEQFF
TRBV29-1	-	-	TRBJ2-3	TGCAGCGTTGGGTGGGATACGCAGTATTTT	CSVGWDTQYF
TRBV19	-	-	TRBJ2-7	-	CASSSSGRTSGRNEQYF
TRBV7-3	TRBD1	-	TRBJ2-2	TGTGCCAGCACCCCCGCAGGGGGCGAGGGCACCGGGGAGCTGTTTTTT	CASTPAGGEGTGELFF
TRBV20-1	-	once	TRBJ2-3	TGCAGTGCTAGAATAGGAGATACGCAGTATTTT	CSARIGDTQYF
TRBV5-6	-	-	TRBJ2-5	TGTGCCAGCAGCTTTGGGACGAGGGCCCAGTACTTC	CASSFGTRAQYF
TRBV6-5	TRBD1	few	TRBJ1-4	TGTGCCAGCAGTTACTCAGGACAGGGCAGGAGTGAAAAACTGTTTTTT	CASSYSGQGRSEKLFF
TRBV10-1	-	once	TRBJ2-3	TGCGCCAGCAGTAAATCCCGAAACGTAAGGGTCCCAGATACGCAGTATTTT	CASSKSRNVRVPDTQYF
TRBV9	-	-	TRBJ2-7	TGTGCCAGCAGCGTCCGGGACGCATACTACGAGCAGTACTTC	CASSVRDAYYEQYF
TRBV9	-	once	TRBJ2-7	TGTGCCAGCAGCCCCTTGGGGGCCTCCTACGAGCAGTACTTC	CASSPLGASYEQYF